A single T cell receptor beta chain is shown here with its context. The sample is drawn from a study of blood T cells in healthy people across ages. PCR was performed a second time for about 7 to 11 cycles using a sample-barcoded 5' primer and a J-beta primer mix. Each cDNA was tagged by a template-switch adaptor containing 12 random nucleotides. TCRdb called the 5' RACE reads again in MiXCR, with one record for every CDR3 protein. The sample records more than 900,000 distinct CDR3 sequences, around 25% being singletons. The CDR3 covers 15 residues. CDR1 is KGHSH and CDR2 is LQKENI in the germline V gene. V gave up 3 bases and J gave up 2 bases; unmatched junction bases: 4. Isolated per sample were at least 6 million PBMCs. This same sample was also part of a study on T cells of mothers and their children. That study adds: Roughly 6 children, together with their three healthy Caucasian mothers, made up the donors. Overlap in related mother-child pairs always slightly exceeded unrelated pairs, never significantly.

The chain couples TRBV18 to TRBJ1-3, with 7 nucleotides matching TRBD1. The sequence came from a girl under 10 years old in good health. Material for sequencing was blood. The CDR3 loop reads CASSPGGQAGNTIYF. For the CDR3, the DNA is TGTGCCAGCTCACCGGGAGGACAGGCTGGAAACACCATATATTTT.